These 29 T cell receptor beta chains originate from one sample sequenced in a study of graft-versus-host responses after intestinal transplantation. Produced via immunoSEQ multiplex PCR; TCRdb's table is partial and in-frame only. The data show 80,000 to 100,000 clones, 70% to 90% seen once. These receptors' antigens are unknown. This specimen consisted of unstimulated CD4+ T cells sorted from spleen or lymph node cells, obtained before intestinal transplant. Every receptor here comes from a human donor who received an intestinal transplant.

The rearrangement joins TRBV27 to TRBJ1-4, with D unclear. Trimming shortened V by 3 bases and J by 4 bases, and 15 bases separated the two germline ends. The CDR3 consists of 16 residues. CDR1 is MNHEY, CDR2 SMNVEV, per germline (reference sequence). The CDR3 loop is CASSLHGTADNEKLFF. The DNA of the CDR3 is TGTGCCAGCAGTTTGCATGGTACAGCCGATAATGAAAAACTGTTTTTT.

This chain links TRBV2 with TRBJ2-7, with D possibly being TRBD1 (5 bases). V gave up 8 bases and J gave up 2 bases, with 16 bases separating them. This CDR3 comprises 14 residues. The germline gives CDR1 SNHLY, CDR2 FYNNEI. CDR3 residues: CASGGGARAYEQYF. The CDR3 bases are TGTGCCAGCGGCGGCGGTGCCAGGGCCTACGAGCAGTACTTC.

The gene calls are TRBV5-1 and TRBJ1-4; TRBD1 matches at 9 bases. The CDR3 totals 15 residues. Looked up from germline, CDR1 is SGHRS and CDR2 is YFSETQ. V trimming: 3 bases; J trimming: 7 bases; junction bases outside the gene matches: 7. The CDR3 bases are TGCGCCAGCAGCTCACAGGGGGCAAAGGGTGAAAAACTGTTTTTT. Residues: CASSSQGAKGEKLFF.

This chain uses TRBV20-1 with TRBJ2-7, with TRBD2 identical over 10 bases. Germline V gives CDR1 DFQATT, CDR2 SNEGSKA (reference sequence). The CDR3 spans 11 residues. The CDR3 nucleotides read TGCAGCCAAAAGCGGGGGGGCGAGCAGTACTTC. Translating it yields CSQKRGGEQYF.

The rearrangement links TRBV11-2 to TRBJ2-1, with D maybe TRBD2 (6 bases). V shed 2 bases and J shed 5 bases, with 13 bases lying between them. Germline loops: CDR1 SGHAT, CDR2 FQNNGV. CDR3 size: 15 residues. CDR3 bases: TGTGCCAGCAGCTTATTAGTAGCGGAAAACAATGAGCAGTTCTTC. It yields the protein CASSLLVAENNEQFF.

This clone was observed once. V gene TRBV28 combines with J gene TRBJ2-7, with 9 bases that match TRBD2. Losses at the gene ends were 5 bases for V and 2 bases for J; bases not matched to a gene: 10. Germline lookup yields CDR1 MDHEN and CDR2 SYDVKM. The CDR3 totals 16 residues. CDR3 in DNA: TGTGCCAGCAGTCCTCATAGCGGGGGCAAACCCTACGAGCAGTACTTC. Amino acids: CASSPHSGGKPYEQYF.

The chain couples TRBV27 to TRBJ2-7; a weak D match, TRBD2 (7 bases). CDR1 and CDR2 from the germline V gene are MNHEY and SMNVEV (reference sequence). The CDR3 runs 15 residues. V lost 5 bases, J lost 4 bases, and 18 bases lay in between. The CDR3 DNA sequence: TGTGCCAGCAGTGGCTGGCGGGGGCTGAGATACGAGCAGTACTTC. It translates to CASSGWRGLRYEQYF.

The V gene is TRBV5-1, the J gene TRBJ2-2; TRBD2 aligns across 7 bases. The J segment lost 3 bases and the V segment lost 4 bases, leaving 6 bases of the junction unmatched. The germline CDR1 and CDR2 sequences are SGHRS and YFSETQ. CDR3 size: 15 residues. The CDR3 bases are TGCGCCAGCAGCGGCGAAGGGAGGGACACCGGGGAGCTGTTTTTT. Translation: CASSGEGRDTGELFF.

The rearrangement joins TRBV5-4 to TRBJ2-7; possible D gene TRBD2, 6 bases. The CDR3 has 14 amino acids. Deletions cut 0 bases from V and 5 bases from J, with 12 bases between. Per the germline V gene, CDR1 is SGHNT and CDR2 is YYREEE (reference sequence). The CDR3 region is CASSLGRGVDEQYF. CDR3 nucleotides: TGTGCCAGCAGCTTGGGGCGGGGTGTTGACGAGCAGTACTTC.

CDR3 protein: CASSRRQGHEQYF. For the CDR3, the DNA is TGTGCCAGCAGCAGACGACAGGGCCACGAGCAGTACTTC. The chain couples TRBV7-9 to TRBJ2-7; 7 positions agree with TRBD1. V trimming: 5 bases; J trimming: 5 bases; junction bases outside the gene matches: 6. Per the germline V gene, CDR1 is SEHNR and CDR2 is FQNEAQ (reference sequence). CDR3 length: 13 amino acids. Full variable domain (missing parts from reference TRBV7-9 and TRBJ2-7): DTGVSQNPRHKITKRGQNVTFRCDPISEHNRLYWYRQTLGQGPEFLTYFQNEAQLEKSRLLSDRFSAERPKGSFSTLEIQRTEQGDSAMYLCASSRRQGHEQYFGPGTRLTVT.

The chain carries TRBV28 and TRBJ1-5, with 7 bases fitting TRBD1. The J segment lost 6 bases and the V segment lost 6 bases, leaving 2 bases of the junction unmatched. This CDR3 is 12 amino acids long. Germline CDR1 reads MDHEN; CDR2 reads SYDVKM. For the CDR3, the DNA is TGTGCCAGCAGGACAGGGAGTCAGCCCCAGCATTTT. Its translation is CASRTGSQPQHF.

DNA for the CDR3: TGTGCCAGCAGGGAACAGGGTACCCCCTACGAGCAGTACTTC. Translation: CASREQGTPYEQYF. This chain links TRBV28 with TRBJ2-7, with a possible D match to TRBD1 (6 bases). Germline V CDR1 and CDR2: MDHEN, SYDVKM. The V and J ends lost 6 bases and 2 bases respectively, with 14 bases between them. The CDR3 has 14 residues.

The V and J genes are TRBV15 and TRBJ1-2, with D possibly being TRBD1 (5 bases). Between the trimmed V and J ends, which lost 0 bases and 4 bases, there was a span of 15 bases. This CDR3 contains 16 residues. CDR1 is LNHNV and CDR2 is YYDKDF in the germline V gene (reference sequence). Here the CDR3 DNA reads TGTGCCACCAGCAGAGATGGCGGGGCTGAGGGCTATGGCTACACCTTC. It translates to CATSRDGGAEGYGYTF. The full variable domain, completed using reference TRBV15 and TRBJ1-2, is DAMVIQNPRYQVTQFGKPVTLSCSQTLNHNVMYWYQQKSSQAPKLLFHYYDKDFNNEADTPDNFQSRRPNTSFCFLDIRSPGLGDTAMYLCATSRDGGAEGYGYTFGSGTRLTVV.

This chain connects TRBV9 to TRBJ1-1; D is unclear. The germline CDR1 and CDR2 sequences are SGDLS and YYNGEE. The CDR3 has 15 amino acids. V was clipped by 4 bases and J by 0 bases, with 13 bases between them. Here the CDR3 DNA reads TGTGCCAGCAGCCCCCGGGGAGCTGTGAACACTGAAGCTTTCTTT. It is translated as CASSPRGAVNTEAFF. Full variable domain (missing parts from reference TRBV9 and TRBJ1-1): DSGVTQTPKHLITATGQRVTLRCSPRSGDLSVYWYQQSLDQGLQFLIQYYNGEERAKGNILERFSAQQFPDLHSELNLSSLELGDSALYFCASSPRGAVNTEAFFGQGTRLTVV.

The chain couples TRBV5-4 to TRBJ1-1, with D possibly TRBD1 on 5 matching bases. This CDR3 region has 13 residues. CDR1 and CDR2 (germline): SGHNT, YYREEE (reference sequence). Trimming removed 0 bases at V and 6 bases at J, with 9 bases between. The CDR3 bases are TGTGCCAGCAGCTTGGGGGGGACTGCTGAAGCTTTCTTT. Translating gives CASSLGGTAEAFF.

The table lists this clone with a count of one. The chain combines TRBV5-1 with TRBJ2-7, with TRBD1 matching 11 bases. The V gene's germline CDR1 is SGHRS and CDR2 YFSETQ. The CDR3 runs 14 residues. Unmatched junction bases numbered 4, after V lost 4 bases and J lost 4 bases. DNA for the CDR3: TGCGCCAGCAGCCCAGGACAGGGGGCTTACGAGCAGTACTTC. Its protein product is CASSPGQGAYEQYF.

The chain has TRBV5-1 and TRBJ1-1, with TRBD1 matching 9 bases. Germline CDR1 and CDR2: SGHRS and YFSETQ. V was pared by 0 bases and J by 9 bases, with 15 bases of the junction left unmatched. The CDR3 is 17 residues long. CDR3 in amino acids: CASSLGGRGTGGFQAFF. The CDR3 DNA follows: TGCGCCAGCAGCTTGGGAGGCCGAGGAACAGGGGGCTTCCAAGCTTTCTTT.

The chain links TRBV15 to TRBJ2-7; maybe TRBD1 (5 bases). Germline values: CDR1 LNHNV, CDR2 YYDKDF (reference sequence). CDR3 size: 15 residues. Trimming pared 0 bases from V and 4 bases from J, leaving 13 bases between. Here the CDR3 reads CATSREGPLGYEQYF. CDR3 bases: TGTGCCACCAGCAGAGAGGGGCCCTTGGGGTACGAGCAGTACTTC.

V gene TRBV7-2 combines with J gene TRBJ1-4; 8 nucleotides line up with TRBD1. J gave up 7 bases and V 5 bases, and 6 bases lay outside the gene matches. The germline V gene encodes CDR1 SGHTA and CDR2 FQGNSA. CDR3 length equals 14 residues. As DNA, the CDR3 is TGTGCCAGCAGCCCGACAGGGGCCCTTGAAAAACTGTTTTTT. Translation gives CASSPTGALEKLFF. Complete variable domain (other parts from reference TRBV7-2 and TRBJ1-4): GAGVSQSPSNKVTEKGKDVELRCDPISGHTALYWYRQSLGQGLEFLIYFQGNSAPDKSGLPSDRFSAERTGGSVSTLTIQRTQQEDSAVYLCASSPTGALEKLFFGSGTQLSVL.

The rearrangement links TRBV2 to TRBJ2-3; D is uncertain. This CDR3 has 11 amino acids. Trimming took off 10 bases at V and 5 bases at J, with 10 bases between the two ends. Per germline, CDR1 SNHLY and CDR2 FYNNEI. The CDR3 reads CATQGEDTQYF. DNA for the CDR3: TGTGCCACCCAAGGAGAAGATACGCAGTATTTT.

V usage is TRBV4-2 and J usage is TRBJ2-7; 11 positions match TRBD2. V dropped 2 bases and J dropped 2; count of bases not matched to a gene: 5. The germline CDR1 and CDR2 sequences are LGHNA and YNFKEQ. This CDR3 is built from 16 residues. CDR3 loop: CASSQRPTSGAYEQYF. The CDR3 bases are TGTGCCAGCAGCCAACGGCCGACTAGCGGGGCCTACGAGCAGTACTTC.

This CDR3 is CASSVAGYNEQFF. CDR3 nucleotides: TGTGCCAGCAGCGTAGCGGGATACAATGAGCAGTTCTTC. The chain combines TRBV9 with TRBJ2-1, with D perhaps TRBD2 (5 bases). The germline V gene encodes CDR1 SGDLS and CDR2 YYNGEE. The CDR3 spans 13 residues. Trimming cost V 0 bases and J 4 bases, with 5 bases left between them. Combining the CDR3 with reference TRBV9 and TRBJ2-1 gives the whole variable domain DSGVTQTPKHLITATGQRVTLRCSPRSGDLSVYWYQQSLDQGLQFLIQYYNGEERAKGNILERFSAQQFPDLHSELNLSSLELGDSALYFCASSVAGYNEQFFGPGTRLTVL.

V gene TRBV2 combines with J gene TRBJ1-1; unclear D gene. Germline loops: CDR1 SNHLY, CDR2 FYNNEI. This CDR3 region has 13 residues. V lost 1 base, J lost 4 bases, and 7 bases lay in between. CDR3 sequence reads: CASSEERGTEAFF. The CDR3 DNA reads as TGTGCCAGCAGTGAAGAGCGGGGCACTGAAGCTTTCTTT. The complete variable domain, with remaining parts taken from reference TRBV2 and TRBJ1-1, reads EPEVTQTPSHQVTQMGQEVILRCVPISNHLYFYWYRQILGQKVEFLVSFYNNEISEKSEIFDDQFSVERPDGSNFTLKIRSTKLEDSAMYFCASSEERGTEAFFGQGTRLTVV.

The chain uses TRBV14 and TRBJ2-5, with D perhaps TRBD1 (5 bases). CDR3 size: 13 residues. CDR1 is SGHDN, CDR2 FVKESK, per germline. The V and J ends lost 4 bases and 5 bases respectively, with 11 bases between them. The CDR3 DNA follows: TGTGCCAGCAGCCCCAAGGGGTTGGAGACCCAGTACTTC. Protein: CASSPKGLETQYF.

This rearrangement joins TRBV5-6 to TRBJ2-4, with D hard to call. CDR3 length equals 15 residues. Looked up from germline, CDR1 is SGHDT and CDR2 is YYEEEE. V dropped 4 bases and J dropped 0 bases, with 11 bases sitting between them. DNA for the CDR3: TGTGCCAGCAGCCCCAGGCAGCTAGCCAAAAACATTCAGTACTTC. Amino acid sequence: CASSPRQLAKNIQYF. The complete variable domain, with remaining parts taken from reference TRBV5-6 and TRBJ2-4, reads DAGVTQSPTHLIKTRGQQVTLRCSPKSGHDTVSWYQQALGQGPQFIFQYYEEEERQRGNFPDRFSGHQFPNYSSELNVNALLLGDSALYLCASSPRQLAKNIQYFGAGTRLSVL.

Regarding this clone: Within the sample, other DNA sequences also encode this same CDR3. The rearrangement links TRBV6-5 to TRBJ1-2; 8 nucleotides line up with TRBD1. V shed 6 bases, J shed 5 bases, and the junction held 5 bases outside the gene matches. Germline CDR1 reads MNHEY; CDR2 reads SVGAGI. The CDR3 length is 13 residues. CDR3 amino acids: CASSLDRGYGYTF. In nucleotides, the CDR3 is TGTGCCAGCAGCCTTGACAGGGGTTATGGCTACACCTTC.

To note about this clone: This sample also contains other DNA sequences that code for the same CDR3. The V and J genes are TRBV6-5 and TRBJ1-1; D uncertain. Trimming removed 3 bases from V and 1 base from J, with 6 bases in between. The CDR3 length is 13 residues. In germline, CDR1 is MNHEY, CDR2 SVGAGI. As DNA, the CDR3 is TGTGCCAGCAGTTATGGGCGGAACACTGAAGCTTTCTTT. Translation: CASSYGRNTEAFF.

This CDR3 is CASAGQNYNEQFF. Written as DNA, the CDR3 is TGTGCCAGTGCGGGACAGAACTACAATGAGCAGTTCTTC. The chain couples TRBV10-3 to TRBJ2-1, with D possibly TRBD1 on 7 matching bases. The CDR3 is 13 residues long. Germline CDR1 is ENHRY and CDR2 is SYGVKD. Trimming took 10 bases from V and 3 from J, leaving 13 bases between them.

The chain recombines TRBV11-2 with TRBJ1-2; 8 nucleotides align to TRBD1. From germline, CDR1 is SGHAT and CDR2 FQNNGV. V gave up 0 bases and J gave up 8 bases; unmatched junction bases: 11. The CDR3 covers 16 residues. The CDR3 loop reads CASSLDLATGDRGYTF. CDR3 nucleotides: TGTGCCAGCAGCTTAGATCTTGCGACAGGGGATCGGGGCTACACCTTC.